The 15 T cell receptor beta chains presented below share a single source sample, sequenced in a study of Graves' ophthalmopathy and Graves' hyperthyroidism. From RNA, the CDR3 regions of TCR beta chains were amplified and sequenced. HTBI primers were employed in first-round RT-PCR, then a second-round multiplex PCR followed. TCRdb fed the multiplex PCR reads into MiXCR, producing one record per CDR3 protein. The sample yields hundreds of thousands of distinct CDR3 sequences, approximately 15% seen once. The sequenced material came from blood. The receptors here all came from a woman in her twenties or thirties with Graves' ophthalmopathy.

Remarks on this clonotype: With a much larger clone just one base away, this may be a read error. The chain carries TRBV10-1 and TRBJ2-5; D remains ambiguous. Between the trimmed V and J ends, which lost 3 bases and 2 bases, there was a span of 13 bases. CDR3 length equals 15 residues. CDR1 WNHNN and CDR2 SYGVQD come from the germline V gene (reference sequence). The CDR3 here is CASSENIGTQETQYF. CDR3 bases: TGCGCCAGCAGTGAAAATATTGGAACACAAGAGACCCAGTACTTC.

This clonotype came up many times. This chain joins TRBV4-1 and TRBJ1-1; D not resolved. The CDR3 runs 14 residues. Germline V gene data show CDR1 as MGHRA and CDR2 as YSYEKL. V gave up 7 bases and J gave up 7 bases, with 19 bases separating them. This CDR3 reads CASIDTAGRGEAFF. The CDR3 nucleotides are TGCGCCAGCATCGATACCGCAGGCCGTGGTGAAGCTTTCTTT.

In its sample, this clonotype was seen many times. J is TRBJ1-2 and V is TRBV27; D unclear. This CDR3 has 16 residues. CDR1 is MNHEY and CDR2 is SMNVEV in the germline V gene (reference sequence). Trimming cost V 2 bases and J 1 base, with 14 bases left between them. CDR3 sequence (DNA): TGTGCCAGCAGTTTAAGGGTTCCGTCTCTTAACTATGGCTACACCTTC. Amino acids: CASSLRVPSLNYGYTF.

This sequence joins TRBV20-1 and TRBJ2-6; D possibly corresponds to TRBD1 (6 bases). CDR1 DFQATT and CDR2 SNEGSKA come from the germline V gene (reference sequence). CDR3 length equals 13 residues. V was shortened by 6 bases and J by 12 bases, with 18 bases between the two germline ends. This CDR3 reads CSASKAQGFVLTF. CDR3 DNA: TGCAGTGCCTCGAAGGCACAGGGATTCGTCCTGACTTTC.

The CDR3 nucleotides read TGTACCCAGCGGAGGCTAGGAGACACCGGGGAGCTGTTTTTT. It translates to CTQRRLGDTGELFF. This chain joins TRBV2 and TRBJ2-2; TRBD2 might be the D (5 bases). The V gene's germline CDR1 is SNHLY and CDR2 FYNNEI. The CDR3 length is 14 residues. The full variable domain, its missing parts supplied by reference TRBV2 and TRBJ2-2, is EPEVTQTPSHQVTQMGQEVILRCVPISNHLYFYWYRQILGQKVEFLVSFYNNEISEKSEIFDDQFSVERPDGSNFTLKIRSTKLEDSAMYFCTQRRLGDTGELFFGEGSRLTVL.

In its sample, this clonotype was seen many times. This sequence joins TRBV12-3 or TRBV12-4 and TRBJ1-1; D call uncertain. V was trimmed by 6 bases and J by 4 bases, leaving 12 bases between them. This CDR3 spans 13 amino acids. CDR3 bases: TGTGCCAGCAGAGCCAGTGGTACCACTGAAGCTTTCTTT. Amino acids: CASRASGTTEAFF.

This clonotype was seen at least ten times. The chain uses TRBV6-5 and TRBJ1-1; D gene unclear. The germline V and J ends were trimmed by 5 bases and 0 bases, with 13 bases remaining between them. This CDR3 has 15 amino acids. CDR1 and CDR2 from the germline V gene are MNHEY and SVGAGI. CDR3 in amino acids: CASSHGPGLNTEAFF. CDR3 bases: TGTGCCAGCAGTCACGGACCAGGCCTGAACACTGAAGCTTTCTTT.

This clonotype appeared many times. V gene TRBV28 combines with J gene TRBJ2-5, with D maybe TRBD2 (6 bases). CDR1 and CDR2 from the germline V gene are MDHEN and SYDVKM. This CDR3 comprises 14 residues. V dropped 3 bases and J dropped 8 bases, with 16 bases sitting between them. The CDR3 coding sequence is TGTGCCAGCAGTTTCGGGGGACCACCGATCACCCAGTACTTC. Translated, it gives CASSFGGPPITQYF. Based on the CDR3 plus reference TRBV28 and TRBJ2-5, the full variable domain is DVKVTQSSRYLVKRTGEKVFLECVQDMDHENMFWYRQDPGLGLRLIYFSYDVKMKEKGDIPEGYSVSREKKERFSLILESASTNQTSMYLCASSFGGPPITQYFGPGTRLLVL.

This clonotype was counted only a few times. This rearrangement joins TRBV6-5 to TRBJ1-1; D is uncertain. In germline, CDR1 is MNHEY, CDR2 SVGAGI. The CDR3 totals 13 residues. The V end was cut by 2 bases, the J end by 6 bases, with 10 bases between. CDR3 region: CASSYKATSEAFF. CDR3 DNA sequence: TGTGCCAGCAGTTACAAGGCGACATCTGAAGCTTTCTTT.

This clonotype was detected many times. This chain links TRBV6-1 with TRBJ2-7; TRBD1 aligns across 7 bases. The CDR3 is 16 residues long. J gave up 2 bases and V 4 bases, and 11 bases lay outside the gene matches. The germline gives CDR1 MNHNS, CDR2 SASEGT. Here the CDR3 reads CASSVIPGQPPYEQYF. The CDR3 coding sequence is TGTGCCAGCAGTGTTATTCCGGGACAGCCGCCCTACGAGCAGTACTTC.

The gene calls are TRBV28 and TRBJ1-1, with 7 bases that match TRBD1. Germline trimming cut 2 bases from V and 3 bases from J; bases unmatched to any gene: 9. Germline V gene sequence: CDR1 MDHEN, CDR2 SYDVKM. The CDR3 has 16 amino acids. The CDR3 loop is CASSLKRGRSDTEAFF. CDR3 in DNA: TGTGCCAGCAGTTTAAAGAGGGGGCGAAGCGACACTGAAGCTTTCTTT.

The CDR3 DNA reads as TGTGCCCTAGAGCCCCTAGGACATCAGCCCCAGCATTTT. Amino acid sequence: CALEPLGHQPQHF. This rearrangement joins TRBV10-3 to TRBJ1-5; D ambiguous. The CDR3 loop spans 13 amino acids. The V end was cut by 11 bases, the J end by 5 bases, with 16 bases between. Per the germline V gene, CDR1 is ENHRY and CDR2 is SYGVKD.

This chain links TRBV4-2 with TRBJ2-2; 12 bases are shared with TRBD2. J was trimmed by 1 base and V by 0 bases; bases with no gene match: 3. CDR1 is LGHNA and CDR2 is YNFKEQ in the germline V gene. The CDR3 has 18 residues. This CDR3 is CASSQDASGGENTGELFF. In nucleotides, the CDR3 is TGTGCCAGCAGCCAAGACGCTAGCGGGGGGGAGAACACCGGGGAGCTGTTTTTT.

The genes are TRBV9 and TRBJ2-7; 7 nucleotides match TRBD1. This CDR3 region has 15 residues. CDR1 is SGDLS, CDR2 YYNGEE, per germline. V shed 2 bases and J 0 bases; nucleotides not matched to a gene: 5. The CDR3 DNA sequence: TGTGCCAGCAGCGTTACAGGGGCCCCCTCCTACGAGCAGTACTTC. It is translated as CASSVTGAPSYEQYF.

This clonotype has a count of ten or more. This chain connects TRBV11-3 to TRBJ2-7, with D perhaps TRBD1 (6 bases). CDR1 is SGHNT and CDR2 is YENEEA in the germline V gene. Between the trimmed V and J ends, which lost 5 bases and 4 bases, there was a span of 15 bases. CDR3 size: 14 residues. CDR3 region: CASSVDGQSYEQYF. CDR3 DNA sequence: TGTGCCAGCAGCGTTGACGGACAGTCTTACGAGCAGTACTTC.